One T cell receptor beta chain is described in this entry. As yet, its antigen is unknown. This entry belongs to a study of human T cells and chemical hapten exposure. Whole-study context: The scalp of each patient received a weekly diphenylcyclopropenone dose for the full approximately 25-week study.

As the library was built, unique molecular identifiers were attached to individual cDNA molecules. One entry per CDR3 protein results from TCRdb running MiXCR on the RACE reads. The sample yields roughly 250,000 distinct CDR3 sequences, about 9.4% seen once. Time point specified: pre-sensitization, week 0. Treatment defined: therapeutic diphenylcyclopropenone sensitization with weekly scalp DPC. Overall study findings and caveats: Given that the donors had alopecia, their immune response may differ from that seen in healthy people.

The CDR3 is made up of 15 amino acids. The V end was cut by 4 bases, the J end by 4 bases, with 16 bases between. The germline CDR1 and CDR2 sequences are MNHEY and SVGEGT. The TCR was taken from a middle-aged woman with alopecia areata. Some clones in this sample may be carry-over from other donors' samples. V is TRBV6-2 or TRBV6-3 and J is TRBJ1-2, with D tentatively TRBD1 (5 bases). The material was whole blood, obtained in connection with sensitization to the hapten diphenylcyclopropenone (DPC). CDR3 coding DNA: TGTGCCAGCAGTTCTGGCGGGGCTGAGAGCTATGGCTACACCTTC. Protein: CASSSGGAESYGYTF.